This T cell receptor beta chain came from a study of shared clonotypes between healthy human individuals. Adult donors, all healthy and HIV-negative, had no recent acute infections or vaccinations. Findings of the study overall: Rarefaction revealed incomplete sorted-subset sequencing despite large depth.

The authors split each subset's genomic DNA evenly across several immunoSEQ plates. Sorted-subset replicate PCR reactions were performed with about 200 ng DNA, corresponding to tens of thousands of T cell genomes. Assay used: immunoSEQ multiplex PCR; TCRdb lists only in-frame clones, some missing. This sample has around 2.3 million clones; 90% to 97% occur once, and the top ten carry about 0.13%. Regarding this clone: Its antigen is unknown.

Trimming cost V 1 base and J 6 bases, with 9 bases left between them. This CDR3 region has 14 residues. Germline V lookup: CDR1 SNHLY, CDR2 FYNNEI. This TCR derives from a young man in good health. The source material was naive CD4+ T cells sorted from blood. The subset: CD45RA+ positively selected. The chain carries TRBV2 and TRBJ2-2; possible D gene TRBD1, 5 bases. The CDR3, as DNA: TGTGCCAGCAGTGAAGGGGGCCCCGCCGGGGAGCTGTTTTTT. This gives the protein CASSEGGPAGELFF.